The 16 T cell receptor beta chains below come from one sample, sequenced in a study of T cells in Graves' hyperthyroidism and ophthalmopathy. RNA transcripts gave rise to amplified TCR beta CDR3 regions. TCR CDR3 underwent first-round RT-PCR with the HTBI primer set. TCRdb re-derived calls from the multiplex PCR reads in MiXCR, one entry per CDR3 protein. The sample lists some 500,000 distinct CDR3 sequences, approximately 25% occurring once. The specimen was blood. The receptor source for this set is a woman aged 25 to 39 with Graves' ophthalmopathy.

The CDR3 region has the DNA TGTGCCAGCATCCGGGACAGGGAGAGCGGTGAGACCCAGTACTTC. Translated: CASIRDRESGETQYF. The chain employs TRBV2 and TRBJ2-5; 9 bases match TRBD1. The CDR3 has 15 amino acids. The ends lost 7 bases at V and 5 bases at J; junction bases unmatched: 11. Germline assignment: CDR1 SNHLY and CDR2 FYNNEI.

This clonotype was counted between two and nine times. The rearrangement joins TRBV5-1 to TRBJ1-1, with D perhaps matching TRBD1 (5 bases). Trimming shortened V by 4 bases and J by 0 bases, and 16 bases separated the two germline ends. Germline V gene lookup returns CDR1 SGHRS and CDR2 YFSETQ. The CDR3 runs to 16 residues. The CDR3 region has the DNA TGCGCCAGCAGCCTTCAGGGTGGCAGCATGAACACTGAAGCTTTCTTT. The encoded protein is CASSLQGGSMNTEAFF.

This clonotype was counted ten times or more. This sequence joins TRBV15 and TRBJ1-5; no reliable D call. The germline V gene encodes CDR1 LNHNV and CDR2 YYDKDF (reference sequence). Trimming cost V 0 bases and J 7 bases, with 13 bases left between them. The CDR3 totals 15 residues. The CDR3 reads CATSRDSRLGQPQHF. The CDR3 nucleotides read TGTGCCACCAGCAGAGATAGCAGGCTGGGGCAGCCCCAGCATTTT.

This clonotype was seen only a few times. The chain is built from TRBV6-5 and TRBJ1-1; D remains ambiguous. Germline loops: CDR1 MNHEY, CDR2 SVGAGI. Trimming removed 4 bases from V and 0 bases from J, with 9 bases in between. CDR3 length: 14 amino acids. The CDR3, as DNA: TGTGCCAGCAGTTTCGTTTCCTTGAACACTGAAGCTTTCTTT. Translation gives CASSFVSLNTEAFF.

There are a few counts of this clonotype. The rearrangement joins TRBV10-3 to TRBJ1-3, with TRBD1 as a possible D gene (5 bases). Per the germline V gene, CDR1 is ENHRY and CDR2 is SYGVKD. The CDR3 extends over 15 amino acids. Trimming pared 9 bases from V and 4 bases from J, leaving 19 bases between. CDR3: CAIAPGTHTGNTIYF. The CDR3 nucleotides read TGTGCCATTGCTCCCGGGACCCATACGGGAAACACCATATATTTT.

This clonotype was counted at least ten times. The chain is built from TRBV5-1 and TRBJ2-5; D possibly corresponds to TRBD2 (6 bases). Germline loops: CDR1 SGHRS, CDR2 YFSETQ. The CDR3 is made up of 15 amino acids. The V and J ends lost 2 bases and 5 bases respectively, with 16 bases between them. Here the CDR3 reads CASSLIGGSEETQYF. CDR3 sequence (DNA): TGCGCCAGCAGCTTAATTGGGGGGAGTGAGGAGACCCAGTACTTC.

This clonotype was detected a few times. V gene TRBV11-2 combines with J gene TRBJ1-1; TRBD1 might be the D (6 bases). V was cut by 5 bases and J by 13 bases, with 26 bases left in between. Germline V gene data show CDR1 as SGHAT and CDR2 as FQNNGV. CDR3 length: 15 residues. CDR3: CASSLQTGTPSPVFF. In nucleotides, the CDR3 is TGTGCCAGCAGCCTCCAAACCGGGACACCCTCCCCAGTTTTCTTT. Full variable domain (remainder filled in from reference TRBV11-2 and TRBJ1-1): EAGVAQSPRYKIIEKRQSVAFWCNPISGHATLYWYQQILGQGPKLLIQFQNNGVVDDSQLPKDRFSAERLKGVDSTLKIQPAKLEDSAVYLCASSLQTGTPSPVFFGQGTRLTVV.

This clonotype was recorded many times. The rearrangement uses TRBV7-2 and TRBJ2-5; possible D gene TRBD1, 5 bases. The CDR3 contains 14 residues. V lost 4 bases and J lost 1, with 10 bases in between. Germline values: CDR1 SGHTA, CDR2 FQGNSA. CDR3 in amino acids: CASSSLGAQETQYF. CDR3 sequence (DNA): TGTGCCAGCAGCTCCCTTGGGGCCCAAGAGACCCAGTACTTC.

This CDR3 is CASSFPEPPRQGAHGELFF. Written as DNA, the CDR3 is TGTGCCAGCAGTTTCCCCGAGCCGCCCCGACAGGGGGCCCACGGGGAGCTGTTTTTT. The chain links TRBV12-3 or TRBV12-4 to TRBJ2-2, with 10 bases fitting TRBD1. Unmatched junction bases numbered 17, after V lost 3 bases and J lost 7 bases. The CDR3 is 19 amino acids.

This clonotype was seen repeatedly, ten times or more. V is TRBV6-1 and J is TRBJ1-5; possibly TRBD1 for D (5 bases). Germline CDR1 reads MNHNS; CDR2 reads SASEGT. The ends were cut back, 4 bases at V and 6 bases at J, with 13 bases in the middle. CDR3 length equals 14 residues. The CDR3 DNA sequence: TGTGCCAGCAGTGCCCGGGACCCGGGTCAGCCCCAGCATTTT. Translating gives CASSARDPGQPQHF.

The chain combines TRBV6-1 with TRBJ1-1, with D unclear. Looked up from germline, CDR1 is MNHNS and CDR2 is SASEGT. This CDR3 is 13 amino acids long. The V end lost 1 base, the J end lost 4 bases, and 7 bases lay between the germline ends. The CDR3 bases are TGTGCCAGCAGTGAAGTGGAAGTCACTGAAGCTTTCTTT. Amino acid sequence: CASSEVEVTEAFF.

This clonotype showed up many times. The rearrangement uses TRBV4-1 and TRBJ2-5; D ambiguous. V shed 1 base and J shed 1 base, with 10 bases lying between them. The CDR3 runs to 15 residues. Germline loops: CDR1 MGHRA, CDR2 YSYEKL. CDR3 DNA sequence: TGCGCCAGCAGCCAAGTTTCCTCAGCCCAAGAGACCCAGTACTTC. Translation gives CASSQVSSAQETQYF.

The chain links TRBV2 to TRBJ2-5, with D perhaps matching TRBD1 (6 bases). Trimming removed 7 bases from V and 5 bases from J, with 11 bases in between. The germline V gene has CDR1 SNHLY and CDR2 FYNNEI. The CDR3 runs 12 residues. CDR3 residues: CASNRVTETQYF. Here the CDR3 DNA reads TGTGCCAGCAACAGGGTCACGGAGACCCAGTACTTC. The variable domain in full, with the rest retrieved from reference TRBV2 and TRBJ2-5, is EPEVTQTPSHQVTQMGQEVILRCVPISNHLYFYWYRQILGQKVEFLVSFYNNEISEKSEIFDDQFSVERPDGSNFTLKIRSTKLEDSAMYFCASNRVTETQYFGPGTRLLVL.

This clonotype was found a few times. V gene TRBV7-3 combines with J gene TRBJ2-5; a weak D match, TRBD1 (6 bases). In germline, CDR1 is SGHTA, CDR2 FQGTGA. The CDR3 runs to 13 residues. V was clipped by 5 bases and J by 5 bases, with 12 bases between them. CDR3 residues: CASSRTAVETQYF. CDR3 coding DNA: TGTGCCAGCAGCCGGACAGCCGTGGAGACCCAGTACTTC.

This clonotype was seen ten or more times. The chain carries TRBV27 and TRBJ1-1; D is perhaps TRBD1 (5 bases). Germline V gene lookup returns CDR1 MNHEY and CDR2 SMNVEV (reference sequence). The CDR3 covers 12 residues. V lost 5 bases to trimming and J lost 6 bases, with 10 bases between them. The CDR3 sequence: CASSGLGAEAFF. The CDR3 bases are TGTGCCAGCAGTGGGCTAGGGGCTGAAGCTTTCTTT.

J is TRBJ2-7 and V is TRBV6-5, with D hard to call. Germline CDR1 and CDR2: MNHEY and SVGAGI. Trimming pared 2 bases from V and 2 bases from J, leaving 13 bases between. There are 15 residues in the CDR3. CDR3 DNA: TGTGCCAGCAGTTACCCGTTGCAGGCCACCTACGAGCAGTACTTC. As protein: CASSYPLQATYEQYF.